A single sample gave rise to the 32 T cell receptor beta chains below, sequenced in a study of beta chain features in type 1 diabetes. Reverse transcribing all isolated RNA meant expressed TCRB transcripts were sequenced. Profiled with immunoSEQ multiplex PCR; TCRdb holds only in-frame clones, not every one. The profile covers about 210,000 clones, with around 9.9% appearing a single time and less than 1.5% taken by the ten largest. The sequencing input was central memory CD4+ T cells from blood. The receptors were sampled from a young man in good health.

The gene calls are TRBV11-2 and TRBJ2-1; the match to TRBD2 covers 14 bases. The CDR3 is made up of 14 amino acids. CDR1 SGHAT and CDR2 FQNNGV come from the germline V gene. The J segment lost 9 bases and the V segment lost 5 bases, leaving 3 bases of the junction unmatched. CDR3 amino acids: CASSRGTSGSEQFF. The CDR3, as DNA: TGTGCCAGCAGCAGAGGGACTAGCGGGAGTGAGCAGTTCTTC.

This clone was seen a handful of times. The rearrangement joins TRBV18 to TRBJ1-1; TRBD1 matches at 7 bases. J lost 1 base, V lost 4 bases, and 0 bases had no gene match. This CDR3 has 13 residues. Germline V gene lookup returns CDR1 KGHSH and CDR2 LQKENI. CDR3 region: CASSQGANTEAFF. The DNA for the CDR3 is TGTGCCAGCTCACAGGGGGCGAACACTGAAGCTTTCTTT. Supplemented by reference TRBV18 and TRBJ1-1, the full variable domain reads NAGVMQNPRHLVRRRGQEARLRCSPMKGHSHVYWYRQLPEEGLKFMVYLQKENIIDESGMPKERFSAEFPKEGPSILRIQQVVRGDSAAYFCASSQGANTEAFFGQGTRLTVV.

This clone was counted only a few times. The chain employs TRBV7-2 and TRBJ2-1; 11 nucleotides agree with TRBD2. Germline CDR1 reads SGHTA; CDR2 reads FQGNSA. The CDR3 contains 15 residues. With V trimmed by 5 bases and J by 3 bases, 3 bases remained unmatched. The CDR3 loop reads CASSATSGGYNEQFF. The CDR3 DNA reads TGTGCCAGCAGCGCAACTAGCGGGGGCTACAATGAGCAGTTCTTC.

This clone was counted between two and nine times. The chain couples TRBV7-2 to TRBJ2-5; 10 nucleotides line up with TRBD2. The V segment lost 5 bases and the J segment 5 bases; nucleotides outside the gene matches: 8. Germline values: CDR1 SGHTA, CDR2 FQGNSA. The CDR3 sequence is 15 residues long. In DNA form, the CDR3 reads TGTGCCAGCAGCCCAGCGGGAGGGACCGGGGAGACCCAGTACTTC. Amino acid sequence: CASSPAGGTGETQYF.

The rearrangement joins TRBV7-2 to TRBJ2-1, with D tentatively TRBD1 (5 bases). This CDR3 region has 13 residues. Germline values: CDR1 SGHTA, CDR2 FQGNSA. V was pared by 4 bases and J by 8 bases, with 12 bases between. The CDR3 spells CASSSQQVDEQFF. The CDR3 DNA reads TGTGCCAGCAGCTCGCAACAGGTAGATGAGCAGTTCTTC.

This clone has just a few counts. This rearrangement joins TRBV5-4 to TRBJ1-2, with 8 bases fitting TRBD1. V lost 4 bases to trimming and J lost 8 bases; unmatched junction nucleotides: 4. This CDR3 spans 12 amino acids. Germline V gene data show CDR1 as SGHNT and CDR2 as YYREEE (reference sequence). CDR3 bases: TGTGCCAGCAGCACGGACAGGGACGGCTACACCTTC. This encodes CASSTDRDGYTF.

The rearrangement links TRBV23-1 to TRBJ1-3; D gene ambiguous. TRBV23-1 is given ORF status, its function remaining uncertain. This CDR3 has 19 residues. The germline V and J ends were trimmed by 4 bases and 3 bases, with 25 bases remaining between them. The CDR3 DNA sequence: TGCGCCAGCAGTCCCCTTCGGCCTCCGGGAGGGCTTAGTGGAAACACCATATATTTT. Residues: CASSPLRPPGGLSGNTIYF.

This clone was counted only a few times. This rearrangement joins TRBV7-9 to TRBJ2-1; possible D gene TRBD1, 6 bases. The V end was cut by 4 bases, the J end by 9 bases, with 10 bases between. The CDR3 loop spans 12 amino acids. From germline, CDR1 is SEHNR and CDR2 FQNEAQ (reference sequence). CDR3 region: CASSWGRFEQFF. CDR3 bases: TGTGCCAGCAGCTGGGGGCGGTTTGAGCAGTTCTTC.

Only a few counts were recorded for this clone. This rearrangement joins TRBV7-2 to TRBJ1-3; possible D gene TRBD1, 6 bases. The CDR3 runs to 16 residues. Germline CDR1 reads SGHTA; CDR2 reads FQGNSA. Trimming shortened V by 8 bases and J by 4 bases, and 21 bases separated the two germline ends. CDR3 sequence: CASSLYRVSQGNTIYF. As DNA, the CDR3 is TGTGCCAGCTCTCTTTACAGGGTCTCCCAAGGAAACACCATATATTTT.

This clone came up a few times. The rearrangement links TRBV14 to TRBJ2-1, with D perhaps given as TRBD1 or TRBD2 (5 bases each). Germline V gene lookup returns CDR1 SGHDN and CDR2 FVKESK. Deletions cut 4 bases from V and 8 bases from J, with 21 bases between. The CDR3 spans 16 residues. The CDR3 loop reads CASSPIGAGQGDEQFF. For the CDR3, the DNA is TGTGCCAGCAGCCCCATAGGGGCGGGCCAGGGTGATGAGCAGTTCTTC.

The chain's CDR3 is CATSRDLTTGAHQPQHF. The CDR3 DNA reads as TGTGCCACCAGCAGAGATCTGACCACCGGGGCCCATCAGCCCCAGCATTTT. This chain connects TRBV15 to TRBJ1-5, with D perhaps TRBD1 (5 bases). Trimming removed 0 bases at V and 5 bases at J, with 17 bases between. Per the germline V gene, CDR1 is LNHNV and CDR2 is YYDKDF (reference sequence). This CDR3 region has 17 residues.

The rearrangement uses TRBV5-6 and TRBJ2-1, with a tentative D call TRBD1 (6 bases). CDR1 SGHDT and CDR2 YYEEEE come from the germline V gene. The CDR3 consists of 17 residues. Trimming stripped 2 bases from V and 0 bases from J, with 15 bases between. For the CDR3, the DNA is TGTGCCAGCAGCTTCGGACCCCGAGGGGGCTCCTACAATGAGCAGTTCTTC. Its protein is CASSFGPRGGSYNEQFF.

This clone was seen only a few times. This chain uses TRBV5-5 with TRBJ2-3; D is undetermined. Germline CDR1 SGHKS, CDR2 YYEKEE (reference sequence). The V end was cut by 3 bases, the J end by 2 bases, with 13 bases between. This CDR3 has 15 residues. CDR3 region: CASSYRATYTDTQYF. For the CDR3, the DNA is TGTGCCAGCAGCTACCGGGCCACATACACAGATACGCAGTATTTT.

J is TRBJ1-5 and V is TRBV6-6; D is possibly TRBD1 (6 bases). Trimming left V 5 bases short and J 4 bases short, with 12 bases between. The CDR3 is made up of 14 amino acids. Germline V gene data show CDR1 as MNHNY and CDR2 as SVGAGI (reference sequence). For the CDR3, the DNA is TGTGCCAGCAGTCCACAGGGAGTAAATCAGCCCCAGCATTTT. This translates into CASSPQGVNQPQHF.

The gene calls are TRBV6-1 and TRBJ2-3; TRBD2 aligns across 8 bases. This CDR3 contains 15 residues. Germline-derived CDR1 and CDR2 are MNHNS and SASEGT. Unmatched junction bases numbered 5, after V lost 4 bases and J lost 2 bases. CDR3 nucleotide sequence: TGTGCCAGCAGTGCGCGGGAGGTAACCACAGATACGCAGTATTTT. It is translated as CASSAREVTTDTQYF.

The gene calls are TRBV30 and TRBJ1-5; 9 nucleotides match TRBD1. There are 13 residues in the CDR3. Germline CDR1 reads GTSNPN; CDR2 reads SVGIG (reference sequence). Trimming cost V 2 bases and J 6 bases; bases outside gene matches: 2. Written as DNA, the CDR3 is TGTGCCTGGAGTTCGACAGGGGGTCAGCCCCAGCATTTT. Encoded protein: CAWSSTGGQPQHF.

The chain combines TRBV4-1 with TRBJ1-4; D may be TRBD1 (6 bases). The CDR3 is 14 residues long. CDR1 is MGHRA and CDR2 is YSYEKL in the germline V gene. Trimming cost V 1 base and J 4 bases, with 7 bases left between them. The CDR3 reads CASSQARGNEKLFF. In DNA form, the CDR3 reads TGCGCCAGCAGCCAAGCCAGGGGTAATGAAAAACTGTTTTTT.

This clone was observed at least ten times. The chain carries TRBV2 and TRBJ2-5; D perhaps matches TRBD1 (6 bases). The CDR3 has 15 residues. Trimming removed 1 base at V and 4 bases at J, with 13 bases between. Germline V CDR1 and CDR2: SNHLY, FYNNEI. The CDR3 reads CASSEVGRGGETQYF. The CDR3, as DNA: TGTGCCAGCAGTGAAGTTGGCAGGGGCGGAGAGACCCAGTACTTC.

The chain recombines TRBV30 with TRBJ1-2; no clear D. Germline CDR1 is GTSNPN and CDR2 is SVGIG (reference sequence). The CDR3 covers 15 residues. The V gene lost 2 bases and the J gene lost 4 bases, with 17 bases spanning the gap. CDR3 amino acids: CAWSSILAGSYGYTF. CDR3 coding DNA: TGTGCCTGGAGTTCCATACTAGCGGGAAGCTATGGCTACACCTTC.

The rearrangement links TRBV6-1 to TRBJ2-3, with 7 nucleotides matching TRBD2. Germline trimming cut 0 bases from V and 2 bases from J; bases unmatched to any gene: 8. This CDR3 is 17 amino acids long. CDR1 and CDR2 from the germline V gene are MNHNS and SASEGT. In nucleotides, the CDR3 is TGTGCCAGCAGTGAAGCTGGTCGGGGAGGGTCCACAGATACGCAGTATTTT. Protein sequence: CASSEAGRGGSTDTQYF.

This rearrangement joins TRBV14 to TRBJ2-2; 7 bases align to TRBD1. The CDR3 consists of 14 residues. The germline V gene encodes CDR1 SGHDN and CDR2 FVKESK. V was clipped by 2 bases and J by 10 bases; unmatched bases: 7. In DNA form, the CDR3 reads TGTGCCAGCAGCCAAAGGTACAGGGGAGCGGAGCTGTTTTTT. Residues: CASSQRYRGAELFF.

This clone has ten or more counts. V is TRBV30 and J is TRBJ2-5; no clear D. This CDR3 contains 14 residues. V lost 5 bases to trimming and J lost 2 bases, with 15 bases between them. Germline CDR1 GTSNPN, CDR2 SVGIG (reference sequence). The CDR3 DNA reads as TGTGCCTGGGGTCGTTCTCGGGCGCAAGAGACCCAGTACTTC. This encodes CAWGRSRAQETQYF. Filled out from reference TRBV30 and TRBJ2-5, the complete variable domain reads SQTIHQWPATLVQPVGSPLSLECTVEGTSNPNLYWYRQAAGRGLQLLFYSVGIGQISSEVPQNLSASRPQDRQFILSSKKLLLSDSGFYLCAWGRSRAQETQYFGPGTRLLVL.

V and J are TRBV18 and TRBJ2-1; possibly TRBD2 for D (6 bases). The V gene lost 1 base and the J gene lost 3 bases, with 10 bases spanning the gap. Per germline, CDR1 KGHSH and CDR2 LQKENI. This CDR3 comprises 15 residues. The CDR3 is CASSPLGGNYNEQFF. DNA for the CDR3: TGTGCCAGCTCACCACTGGGCGGGAACTACAATGAGCAGTTCTTC.

The chain combines TRBV9 with TRBJ2-1, with TRBD2 matching 9 bases. The CDR3 contains 15 residues. Germline CDR1 reads SGDLS; CDR2 reads YYNGEE. Losses at the gene ends were 2 bases for V and 7 bases for J; bases not matched to a gene: 7. The CDR3 here is CASSVVAGAGNEQFF. CDR3 sequence (DNA): TGTGCCAGCAGCGTCGTAGCGGGGGCTGGAAATGAGCAGTTCTTC.

V and J are TRBV7-8 and TRBJ2-3; 8 bases agree with TRBD2. The germline gives CDR1 SGHVS, CDR2 FQNEAQ. Trimming at V came to 6 bases and at J to 4 bases, leaving 6 bases not matched to a gene. The CDR3 has 14 amino acids. CDR3 loop: CASRQAGVADTQYF. CDR3 nucleotide sequence: TGTGCCAGCAGACAAGCGGGAGTGGCAGATACGCAGTATTTT.

The genes are TRBV18 and TRBJ2-1; D uncertain. Germline V gene data show CDR1 as KGHSH and CDR2 as LQKENI. V lost 6 bases, J lost 0 bases, and 12 bases lay in between. The CDR3 length is 15 residues. The CDR3 bases are TGTGCCAGCTCCGCGTCCTCGAGCTCCTACAATGAGCAGTTCTTC. Amino acid sequence: CASSASSSSYNEQFF.

This clone has just a few counts. V is TRBV29-1 and J is TRBJ2-1, with D tentatively TRBD1 or TRBD2 (6 bases each). CDR1 and CDR2 (germline): SQVTM, ANQGSEA. The CDR3 has 14 amino acids. Trimming stripped 7 bases from V and 8 bases from J, with 21 bases between. CDR3 in amino acids: CSAKTWGARDEQFF. For the CDR3, the DNA is TGCAGCGCGAAAACGTGGGGGGCTCGGGATGAGCAGTTCTTC.

This clone was counted at least ten times. J is TRBJ2-5 and V is TRBV10-2; D is undetermined. CDR1 is WSHSY, CDR2 SAAADI, per germline. Trimming pared 0 bases from V and 5 bases from J, leaving 13 bases between. The CDR3 length is 15 residues. DNA of the CDR3: TGCGCCAGCAGTGAGTCGTGGGTTTCTGTGGAGACCCAGTACTTC. Amino acids: CASSESWVSVETQYF.

This clone was picked up many times. The V call is TRBV4-1, the J call TRBJ2-7; D might be TRBD2 (7 bases). Trimming took 1 base from V and 7 from J, leaving 11 bases between them. This CDR3 has 13 residues. Germline V CDR1 and CDR2: MGHRA, YSYEKL. The CDR3 reads CASSQAGEGEQYF. The DNA of the CDR3 is TGCGCCAGCAGCCAAGCAGGGGAGGGGGAGCAGTACTTC.

This clone was seen more than once but under ten times. The chain combines TRBV9 with TRBJ1-5; 8 positions match TRBD1. There are 15 residues in the CDR3. CDR1 is SGDLS, CDR2 YYNGEE, per germline. Germline trimming cut 3 bases from V and 2 bases from J; bases unmatched to any gene: 4. The CDR3 is CASSAQGAGNQPQHF. The CDR3 bases are TGTGCCAGCAGCGCTCAGGGGGCTGGCAATCAGCCCCAGCATTTT.

This clone was detected only a few times. This sample also contains other DNA sequences that code for the same CDR3. The chain links TRBV5-1 to TRBJ2-5; the match to TRBD2 covers 10 bases. The CDR3 length is 16 residues. Germline V gene lookup returns CDR1 SGHRS and CDR2 YFSETQ. With V trimmed by 0 bases and J by 5 bases, 7 bases remained unmatched. CDR3 residues: CASSLGSTSGKETQYF. The CDR3 coding sequence is TGCGCCAGCAGCTTGGGGTCTACTAGCGGGAAGGAGACCCAGTACTTC.

This clone was observed a handful of times. CDR3 amino acids: CASSSTGVNEYEQYF. The CDR3 region has the DNA TGTGCCAGCAGCTCGACAGGGGTGAACGAGTACGAGCAGTACTTC. V is TRBV13 and J is TRBJ2-7; 8 bases align to TRBD1. Germline V gives CDR1 PRHDT, CDR2 FYEKMQ (reference sequence). V dropped 4 bases and J dropped 4; count of bases not matched to a gene: 9. This CDR3 is built from 15 residues. Complete variable domain (other parts from reference TRBV13 and TRBJ2-7): AAGVIQSPRHLIKEKRETATLKCYPIPRHDTVYWYQQGPGQDPQFLISFYEKMQSDKGSIPDRFSAQQFSDYHSELNMSSLELGDSALYFCASSSTGVNEYEQYFGPGTRLTVT.